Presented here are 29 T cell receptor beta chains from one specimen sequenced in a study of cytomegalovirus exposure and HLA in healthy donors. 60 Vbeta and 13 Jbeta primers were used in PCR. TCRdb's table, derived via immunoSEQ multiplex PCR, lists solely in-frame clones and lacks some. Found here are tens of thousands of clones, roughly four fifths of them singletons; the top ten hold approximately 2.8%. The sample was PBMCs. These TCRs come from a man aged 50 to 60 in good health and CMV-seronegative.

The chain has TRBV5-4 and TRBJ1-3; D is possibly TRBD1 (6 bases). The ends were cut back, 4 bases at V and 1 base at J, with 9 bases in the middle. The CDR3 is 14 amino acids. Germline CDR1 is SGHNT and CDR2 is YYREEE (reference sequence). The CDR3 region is CASSPTGSGNTIYF. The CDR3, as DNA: TGTGCCAGCAGCCCTACAGGGTCTGGAAACACCATATATTTT. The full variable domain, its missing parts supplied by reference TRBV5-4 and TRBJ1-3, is ETGVTQSPTHLIKTRGQQVTLRCSSQSGHNTVSWYQQALGQGPQFIFQYYREEENGRGNFPPRFSGLQFPNYSSELNVNALELDDSALYLCASSPTGSGNTIYFGEGSWLTVV.

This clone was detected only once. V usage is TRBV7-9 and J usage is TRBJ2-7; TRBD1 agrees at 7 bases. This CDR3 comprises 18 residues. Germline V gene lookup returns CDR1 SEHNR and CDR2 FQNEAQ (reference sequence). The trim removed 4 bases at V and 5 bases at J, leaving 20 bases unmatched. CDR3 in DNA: TGTGCCAGCAGCTCCCGGACAGGAACTAGGGAAAGGCGAGACGAGCAGTACTTC. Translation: CASSSRTGTRERRDEQYF. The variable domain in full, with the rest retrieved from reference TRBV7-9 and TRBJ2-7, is DTGVSQNPRHKITKRGQNVTFRCDPISEHNRLYWYRQTLGQGPEFLTYFQNEAQLEKSRLLSDRFSAERPKGSFSTLEIQRTEQGDSAMYLCASSSRTGTRERRDEQYFGPGTRLTVT.

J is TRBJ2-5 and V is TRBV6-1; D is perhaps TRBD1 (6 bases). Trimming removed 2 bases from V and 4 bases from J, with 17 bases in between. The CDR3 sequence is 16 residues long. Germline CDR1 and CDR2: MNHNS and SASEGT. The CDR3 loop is CASSERSRGNGETQYF. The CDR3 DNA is TGTGCCAGCAGTGAACGCTCCAGGGGAAATGGAGAGACCCAGTACTTC.

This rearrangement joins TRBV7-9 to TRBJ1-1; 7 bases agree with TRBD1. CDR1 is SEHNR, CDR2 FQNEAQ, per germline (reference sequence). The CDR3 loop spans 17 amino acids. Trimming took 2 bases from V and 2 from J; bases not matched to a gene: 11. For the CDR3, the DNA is TGTGCCAGCAGCTTAATGAGGGGGCAAGGTATAAACACTGAAGCTTTCTTT. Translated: CASSLMRGQGINTEAFF.

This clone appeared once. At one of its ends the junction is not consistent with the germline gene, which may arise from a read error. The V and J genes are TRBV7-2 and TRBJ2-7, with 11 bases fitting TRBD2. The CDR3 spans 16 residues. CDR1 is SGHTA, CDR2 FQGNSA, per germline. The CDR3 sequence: CASSLAGGPRTYEQYF. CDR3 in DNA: TGTGCCAGCAGTTTAGCGGGGGGGCCCCGAACCTACGAGCAGTACTTC.

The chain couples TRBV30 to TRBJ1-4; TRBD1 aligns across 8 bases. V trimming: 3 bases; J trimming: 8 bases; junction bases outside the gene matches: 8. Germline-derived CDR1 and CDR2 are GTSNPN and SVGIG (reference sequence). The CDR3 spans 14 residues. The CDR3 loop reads CAWRSQGVGEKLFF. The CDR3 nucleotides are TGTGCCTGGAGATCACAGGGGGTTGGCGAAAAACTGTTTTTT.

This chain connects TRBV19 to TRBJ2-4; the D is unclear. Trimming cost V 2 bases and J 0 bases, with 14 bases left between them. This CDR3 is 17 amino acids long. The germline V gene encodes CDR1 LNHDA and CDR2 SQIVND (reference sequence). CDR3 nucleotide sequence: TGTGCCAGTAGTATAACCCCAGTCGACTTAGCCAAAAACATTCAGTACTTC. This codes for CASSITPVDLAKNIQYF.

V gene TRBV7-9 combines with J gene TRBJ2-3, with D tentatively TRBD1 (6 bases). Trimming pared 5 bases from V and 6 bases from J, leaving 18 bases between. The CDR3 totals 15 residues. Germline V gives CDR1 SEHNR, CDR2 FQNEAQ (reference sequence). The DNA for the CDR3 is TGTGCCAGCAGCGGAACAGGGTCGGTTAGTGATACGCAGTATTTT. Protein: CASSGTGSVSDTQYF.

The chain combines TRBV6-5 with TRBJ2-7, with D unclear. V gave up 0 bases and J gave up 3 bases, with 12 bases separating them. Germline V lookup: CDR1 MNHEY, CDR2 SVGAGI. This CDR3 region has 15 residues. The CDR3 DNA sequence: TGTGCCAGCAGTTACTCGATTCTGGGCTACTACGAGCAGTACTTC. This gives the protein CASSYSILGYYEQYF.

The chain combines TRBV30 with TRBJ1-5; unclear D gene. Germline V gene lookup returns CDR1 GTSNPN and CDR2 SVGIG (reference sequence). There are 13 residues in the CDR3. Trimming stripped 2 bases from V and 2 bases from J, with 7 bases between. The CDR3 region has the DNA TGTGCCTGGAGTATAGTGGGCAATCAGCCCCAGCATTTT. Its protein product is CAWSIVGNQPQHF. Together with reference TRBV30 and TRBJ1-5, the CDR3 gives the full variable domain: SQTIHQWPATLVQPVGSPLSLECTVEGTSNPNLYWYRQAAGRGLQLLFYSVGIGQISSEVPQNLSASRPQDRQFILSSKKLLLSDSGFYLCAWSIVGNQPQHFGDGTRLSIL.

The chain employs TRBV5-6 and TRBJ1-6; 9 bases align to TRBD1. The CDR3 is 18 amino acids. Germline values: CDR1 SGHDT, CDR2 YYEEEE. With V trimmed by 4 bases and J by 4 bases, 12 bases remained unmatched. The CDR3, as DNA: TGTGCCAGCAGCCTGGACAGGGGACCGAGGGCTTATAATTCACCCCTCCACTTT. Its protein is CASSLDRGPRAYNSPLHF. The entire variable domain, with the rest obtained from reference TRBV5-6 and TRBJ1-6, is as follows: DAGVTQSPTHLIKTRGQQVTLRCSPKSGHDTVSWYQQALGQGPQFIFQYYEEEERQRGNFPDRFSGHQFPNYSSELNVNALLLGDSALYLCASSLDRGPRAYNSPLHFGNGTRLTVT.

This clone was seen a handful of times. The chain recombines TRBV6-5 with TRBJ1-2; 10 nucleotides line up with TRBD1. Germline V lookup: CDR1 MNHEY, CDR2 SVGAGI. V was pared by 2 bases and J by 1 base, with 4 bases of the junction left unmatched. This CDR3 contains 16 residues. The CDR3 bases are TGTGCCAGCAGTTACGTCAGGACAGGGGGTAACTATGGCTACACCTTC. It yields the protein CASSYVRTGGNYGYTF.

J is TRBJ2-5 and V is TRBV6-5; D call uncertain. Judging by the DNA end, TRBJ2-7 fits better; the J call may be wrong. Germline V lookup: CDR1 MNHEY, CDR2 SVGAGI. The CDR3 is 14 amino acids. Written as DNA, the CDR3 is TGTGCCAGCAGTTACCTCGGGTTGGCGCACGAGCAGTACTTC. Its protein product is CASSYLGLAHEQYF.

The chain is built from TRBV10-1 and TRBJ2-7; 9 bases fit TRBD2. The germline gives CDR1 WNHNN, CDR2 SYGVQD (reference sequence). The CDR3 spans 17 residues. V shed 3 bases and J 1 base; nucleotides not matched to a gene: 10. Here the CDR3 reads CASSDRPGSGGSYEQYF. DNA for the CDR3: TGCGCCAGCAGTGACCGCCCCGGTAGCGGGGGTTCCTACGAGCAGTACTTC.

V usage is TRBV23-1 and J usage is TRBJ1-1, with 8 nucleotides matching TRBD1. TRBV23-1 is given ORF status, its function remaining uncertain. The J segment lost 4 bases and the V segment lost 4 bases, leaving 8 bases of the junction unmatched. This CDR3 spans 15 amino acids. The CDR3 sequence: CASSLRGQGPTEAFF. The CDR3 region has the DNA TGCGCCAGCAGTCTTCGAGGACAGGGCCCCACTGAAGCTTTCTTT.

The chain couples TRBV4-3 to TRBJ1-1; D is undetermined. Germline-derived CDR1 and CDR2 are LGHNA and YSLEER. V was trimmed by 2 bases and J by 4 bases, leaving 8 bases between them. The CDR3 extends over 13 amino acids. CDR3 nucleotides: TGCGCCAGCAGCCAAAGATTCGGCACTGAAGCTTTCTTT. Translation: CASSQRFGTEAFF.

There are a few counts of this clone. The CDR3 DNA follows: TGTGCCAGCAGCCTGTCTTATGAAGGGGTTGGAGCTTTCTTT. Translation: CASSLSYEGVGAFF. This chain joins TRBV5-6 and TRBJ1-1; tentatively, D is TRBD1 (5 bases). There are 14 residues in the CDR3. V lost 4 bases and J lost 10, with 20 bases in between. Germline assignment: CDR1 SGHDT and CDR2 YYEEEE.

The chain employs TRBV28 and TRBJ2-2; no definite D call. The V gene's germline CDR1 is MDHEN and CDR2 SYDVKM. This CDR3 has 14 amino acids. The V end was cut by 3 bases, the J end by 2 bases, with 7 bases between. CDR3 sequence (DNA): TGTGCCAGCAGTTTTAGAGTAAACACCGGGGAGCTGTTTTTT. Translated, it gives CASSFRVNTGELFF.

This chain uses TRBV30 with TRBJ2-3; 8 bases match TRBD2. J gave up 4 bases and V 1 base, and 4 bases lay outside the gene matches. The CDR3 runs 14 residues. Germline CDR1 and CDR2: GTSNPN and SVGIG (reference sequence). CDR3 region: CAWSAGGPADTQYF. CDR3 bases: TGTGCCTGGAGTGCGGGGGGGCCCGCAGATACGCAGTATTTT.

CDR3 sequence reads: CASSTSGGRSETQYF. The CDR3 DNA reads TGTGCCAGCAGTACTAGCGGGGGCCGGTCGGAGACCCAGTACTTC. The chain employs TRBV6-5 and TRBJ2-5; 11 nucleotides line up with TRBD2. Trimming cost V 5 bases and J 5 bases; bases outside gene matches: 7. This CDR3 region has 15 residues. The V gene's germline CDR1 is MNHEY and CDR2 SVGAGI.

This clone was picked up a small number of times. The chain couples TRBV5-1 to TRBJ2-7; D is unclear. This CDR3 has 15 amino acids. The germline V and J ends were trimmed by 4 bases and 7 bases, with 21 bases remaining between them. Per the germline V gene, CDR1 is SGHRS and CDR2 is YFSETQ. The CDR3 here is CASSAATSDTREQYF. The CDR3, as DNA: TGCGCCAGCAGCGCAGCTACTTCGGATACGAGGGAGCAGTACTTC.

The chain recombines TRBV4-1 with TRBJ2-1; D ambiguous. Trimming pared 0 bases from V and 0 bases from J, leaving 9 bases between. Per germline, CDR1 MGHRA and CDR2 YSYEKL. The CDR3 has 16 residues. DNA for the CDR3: TGCGCCAGCAGCCAAGATAACAGCCTCTCCTACAATGAGCAGTTCTTC. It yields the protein CASSQDNSLSYNEQFF.

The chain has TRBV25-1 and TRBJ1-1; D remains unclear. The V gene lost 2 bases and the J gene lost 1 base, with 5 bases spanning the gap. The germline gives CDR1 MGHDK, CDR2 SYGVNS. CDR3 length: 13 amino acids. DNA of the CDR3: TGTGCCAGCAGTGAAGCGGGGAACACTGAAGCTTTCTTT. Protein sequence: CASSEAGNTEAFF.

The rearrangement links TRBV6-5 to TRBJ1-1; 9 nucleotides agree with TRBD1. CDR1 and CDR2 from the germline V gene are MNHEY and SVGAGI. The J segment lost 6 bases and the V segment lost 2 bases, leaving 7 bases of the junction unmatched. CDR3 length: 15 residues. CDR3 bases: TGTGCCAGCAGTTACGGGGACAGGGTTGGAGCTGAAGCTTTCTTT. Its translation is CASSYGDRVGAEAFF.

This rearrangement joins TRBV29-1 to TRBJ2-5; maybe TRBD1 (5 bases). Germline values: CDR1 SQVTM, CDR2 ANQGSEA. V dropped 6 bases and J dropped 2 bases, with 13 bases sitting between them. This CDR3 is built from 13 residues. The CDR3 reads CSVVPTVQETQYF. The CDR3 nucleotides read TGCAGCGTGGTACCGACAGTTCAAGAGACCCAGTACTTC.

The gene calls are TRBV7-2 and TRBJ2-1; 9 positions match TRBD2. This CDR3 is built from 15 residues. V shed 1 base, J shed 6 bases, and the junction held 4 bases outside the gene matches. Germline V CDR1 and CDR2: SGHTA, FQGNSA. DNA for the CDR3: TGTGCCAGCAGCTTAGAAGGACTAGCGAGCAATGAGCAGTTCTTC. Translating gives CASSLEGLASNEQFF.

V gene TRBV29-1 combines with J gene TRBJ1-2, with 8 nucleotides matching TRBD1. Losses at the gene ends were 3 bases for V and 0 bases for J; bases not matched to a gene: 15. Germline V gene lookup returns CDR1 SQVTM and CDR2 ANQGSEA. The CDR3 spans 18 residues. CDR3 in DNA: TGCAGCGTTGATTATGTAGCCCAGGGGGCGAGAGCTAACTATGGCTACACCTTC. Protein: CSVDYVAQGARANYGYTF.

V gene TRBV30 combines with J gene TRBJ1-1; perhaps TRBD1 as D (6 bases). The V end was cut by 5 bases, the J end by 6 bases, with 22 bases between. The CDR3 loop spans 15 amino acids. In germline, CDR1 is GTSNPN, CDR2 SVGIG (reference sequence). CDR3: CAWGDNRVDRAEAFF. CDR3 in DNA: TGTGCCTGGGGGGATAACAGGGTCGATCGGGCTGAAGCTTTCTTT. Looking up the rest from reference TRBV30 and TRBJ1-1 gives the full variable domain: SQTIHQWPATLVQPVGSPLSLECTVEGTSNPNLYWYRQAAGRGLQLLFYSVGIGQISSEVPQNLSASRPQDRQFILSSKKLLLSDSGFYLCAWGDNRVDRAEAFFGQGTRLTVV.

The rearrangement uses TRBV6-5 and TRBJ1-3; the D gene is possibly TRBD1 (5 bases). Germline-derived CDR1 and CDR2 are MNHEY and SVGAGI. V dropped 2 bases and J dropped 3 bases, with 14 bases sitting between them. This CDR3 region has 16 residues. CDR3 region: CASSYRGAGIGNTIYF. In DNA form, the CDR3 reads TGTGCCAGCAGTTACAGGGGAGCGGGAATTGGAAACACCATATATTTT.